The next 25 T cell receptor beta chains were all read from a single sample in a study of identical twins. TCRdb fed the 5' RACE reads into MiXCR, producing one record per CDR3 protein. In the table there are some 730,000 distinct CDR3 sequences, around a sixth of which are singletons. These data also featured in a second study, about T cells expressing NK-cell markers.

Source material: PBMCs. These receptors were obtained from a woman between 18 and 29 years old in good health.

The chain employs TRBV5-1 and TRBJ2-2; TRBD2 agrees at 7 bases. The CDR3 is made up of 19 amino acids. Trimming removed 0 bases from V and 4 bases from J; junction bases left unmatched: 15. Germline CDR1 is SGHRS and CDR2 is YFSETQ. This CDR3 reads CASSLGVGAGSSTTGELFF. The CDR3 bases are TGCGCCAGCAGCTTGGGGGTCGGAGCGGGGTCTTCGACCACCGGGGAGCTGTTTTTT.

The chain is built from TRBV7-9 and TRBJ1-5; possibly TRBD1 for D (5 bases). The V end lost 0 bases, the J end lost 1 base, and 10 bases lay between the germline ends. CDR1 SEHNR and CDR2 FQNEAQ come from the germline V gene (reference sequence). This CDR3 is 16 amino acids long. The CDR3 DNA follows: TGTGCCAGCAGCTTAGCGCGGGGACGGAGCAATCAGCCCCAGCATTTT. It specifies CASSLARGRSNQPQHF.

This clonotype was counted between two and nine times. The chain has TRBV5-1 and TRBJ1-1; D possibly corresponds to TRBD1 (5 bases). With 5 bases removed from V and 0 bases from J, the gap between germline ends came to 14 bases. The CDR3 runs to 15 residues. The V gene's germline CDR1 is SGHRS and CDR2 YFSETQ. Here the CDR3 reads CASRAQGELNTEAFF. CDR3 nucleotide sequence: TGCGCCAGCAGAGCACAAGGGGAATTGAACACTGAAGCTTTCTTT.

This clonotype was detected only a few times. The chain couples TRBV24-1 to TRBJ1-1; D gene unclear. Germline CDR1 KGHDR, CDR2 SFDVKD. Trimming stripped 3 bases from V and 3 bases from J, with 16 bases between. This CDR3 comprises 16 residues. CDR3 DNA: TGTGCCACCAGTGATATCGTGTATACCTCGGACACTGAAGCTTTCTTT. Amino acids: CATSDIVYTSDTEAFF.

The table lists this clonotype with a few counts. The chain carries TRBV2 and TRBJ2-2; possible D gene TRBD2, 6 bases. There are 15 residues in the CDR3. Between the trimmed V and J ends, which lost 7 bases and 2 bases, there was a span of 14 bases. Looked up from germline, CDR1 is SNHLY and CDR2 is FYNNEI. The CDR3 protein is CASKPSSGNTGELFF. The CDR3 DNA is TGTGCCAGCAAACCTAGTAGCGGTAACACCGGGGAGCTGTTTTTT.

This clonotype was seen only a few times. The V and J genes are TRBV11-2 and TRBJ2-1, with D uncertain. Trimming removed 7 bases from V and 0 bases from J, with 22 bases in between. The CDR3 is 18 residues long. Germline V gene sequence: CDR1 SGHAT, CDR2 FQNNGV. DNA of the CDR3: TGTGCCAGCACGGAAGGTGCCCGTGGACCATCCTCCTACAATGAGCAGTTCTTC. Amino acids: CASTEGARGPSSYNEQFF.

The chain links TRBV27 to TRBJ2-3; D is unresolved. CDR3 length: 13 amino acids. The germline gives CDR1 MNHEY, CDR2 SMNVEV (reference sequence). V dropped 1 base and J dropped 5 bases, with 7 bases sitting between them. The CDR3 sequence is CASSLFIGDTQYF. CDR3 sequence (DNA): TGTGCCAGCAGTTTATTTATAGGAGATACGCAGTATTTT.

CDR3 in DNA: TGTGCCAGCAGCTACCGGGGCCAAACCCATGAGCAGTTCTTC. Its protein product is CASSYRGQTHEQFF. The V gene is TRBV7-8, the J gene TRBJ2-1; the D gene could be TRBD1 or TRBD2 (5 bases each). Germline-derived CDR1 and CDR2 are SGHVS and FQNEAQ. The CDR3 totals 14 residues. Trimming pared 4 bases from V and 8 bases from J, leaving 15 bases between.

The chain uses TRBV7-9 and TRBJ2-5; D is unresolved. Germline CDR1 is SEHNR and CDR2 is FQNEAQ (reference sequence). V was clipped by 2 bases and J by 1 base, with 8 bases between them. The CDR3 loop spans 14 amino acids. The CDR3 loop reads CASSLKSSQETQYF. In DNA, the CDR3 is TGTGCCAGCAGCTTAAAAAGCAGCCAAGAGACCCAGTACTTC.

The chain uses TRBV7-9 and TRBJ1-4; no clear D gene. In germline, CDR1 is SEHNR, CDR2 FQNEAQ (reference sequence). CDR3 length: 14 residues. V lost 5 bases and J lost 0, with 7 bases in between. This CDR3 is CASSRGATNEKLFF. The CDR3 DNA reads as TGTGCCAGCAGCCGTGGGGCAACTAATGAAAAACTGTTTTTT.

The chain combines TRBV7-2 with TRBJ1-1; possibly TRBD1 for D (5 bases). Trimming shortened V by 0 bases and J by 7 bases, and 12 bases separated the two germline ends. Germline V gives CDR1 SGHTA, CDR2 FQGNSA. The CDR3 length is 14 residues. CDR3: CASSLAGAGVEAFF. CDR3 coding DNA: TGTGCCAGCAGCTTAGCCGGGGCGGGCGTTGAAGCTTTCTTT.

The chain joins TRBV7-9 to TRBJ2-5; possibly TRBD1 or TRBD2 for D (5 bases each). This CDR3 contains 14 residues. V was trimmed by 4 bases and J by 4 bases, leaving 13 bases between them. CDR1 SEHNR and CDR2 FQNEAQ come from the germline V gene (reference sequence). The CDR3 bases are TGTGCCAGCAGCTCCACCGGGACGCGAGAGACCCAGTACTTC. It translates to CASSSTGTRETQYF.

This clonotype was detected many times. The chain uses TRBV7-9 and TRBJ1-2; 7 nucleotides line up with TRBD1. This CDR3 region has 15 residues. CDR1 and CDR2 (germline): SEHNR, FQNEAQ (reference sequence). J gave up 1 base and V 2 bases, and 4 bases lay outside the gene matches. The CDR3: CASSLSAGGNYGYTF. The CDR3 nucleotides read TGTGCCAGCAGCTTATCGGCAGGGGGTAACTATGGCTACACCTTC. The complete variable domain, with remaining parts taken from reference TRBV7-9 and TRBJ1-2, reads DTGVSQNPRHKITKRGQNVTFRCDPISEHNRLYWYRQTLGQGPEFLTYFQNEAQLEKSRLLSDRFSAERPKGSFSTLEIQRTEQGDSAMYLCASSLSAGGNYGYTFGSGTRLTVV.

The table lists this clonotype with a few counts. The rearrangement uses TRBV30 and TRBJ2-1; TRBD2 aligns across 7 bases. CDR1 and CDR2 (germline): GTSNPN, SVGIG (reference sequence). V gave up 1 base and J gave up 10 bases; unmatched junction bases: 4. This CDR3 is 12 amino acids long. CDR3 nucleotide sequence: TGTGCCTGGAGTGGGCGGGAGCCCGAGCAGTTCTTC. Translation: CAWSGREPEQFF. Based on the CDR3 plus reference TRBV30 and TRBJ2-1, the full variable domain is SQTIHQWPATLVQPVGSPLSLECTVEGTSNPNLYWYRQAAGRGLQLLFYSVGIGQISSEVPQNLSASRPQDRQFILSSKKLLLSDSGFYLCAWSGREPEQFFGPGTRLTVL.

This chain uses TRBV5-5 with TRBJ2-1; 9 nucleotides agree with TRBD1. Trimming removed 7 bases from V and 9 bases from J; junction bases left unmatched: 14. CDR3 length equals 15 residues. Germline CDR1 and CDR2: SGHKS and YYEKEE (reference sequence). The CDR3 reads CASSSGTGFGREQFF. The CDR3 DNA sequence: TGTGCCAGCTCTTCTGGGACAGGGTTTGGGCGTGAGCAGTTCTTC.

This chain uses TRBV29-1 with TRBJ2-7; 9 positions agree with TRBD1. Trimming at V came to 4 bases and at J to 3 bases, leaving 4 bases not matched to a gene. Germline V CDR1 and CDR2: SQVTM, ANQGSEA. The CDR3 spans 13 residues. The CDR3 DNA sequence: TGCAGCGTTGGCGGGACAGGGTTCTACGAGCAGTACTTC. Translated, it gives CSVGGTGFYEQYF.

V is TRBV27 and J is TRBJ2-2; TRBD1 agrees at 7 bases. CDR1 and CDR2 (germline): MNHEY, SMNVEV (reference sequence). The V gene end was trimmed by 2 bases and the J gene end by 5 bases; junction bases not matched to a gene: 5. This CDR3 has 15 residues. CDR3 region: CASSLLVTGTGELFF. CDR3 nucleotides: TGTGCCAGCAGTTTACTTGTGACAGGGACCGGGGAGCTGTTTTTT.

This clonotype was detected only a few times. V and J are TRBV12-3 or TRBV12-4 and TRBJ2-1; 11 bases line up with TRBD1. The J segment lost 0 bases and the V segment lost 6 bases, leaving 7 bases of the junction unmatched. CDR3 length: 17 amino acids. CDR3 loop: CASRHGQGAASYNEQFF. The CDR3 nucleotides are TGTGCCAGCAGACACGGACAGGGGGCGGCCTCCTACAATGAGCAGTTCTTC.

The sample holds a few counts of this clonotype. This chain connects TRBV20-1 to TRBJ2-1; TRBD1 or TRBD2 may be the D gene (6 bases each). Germline V gene data show CDR1 as DFQATT and CDR2 as SNEGSKA (reference sequence). CDR3 length equals 17 residues. With 1 base removed from V and 4 bases from J, the gap between germline ends came to 20 bases. CDR3 bases: TGCAGTGCTAGAGGGAGAGGGGGGAGTTGGGCATACAATGAGCAGTTCTTC. Protein sequence: CSARGRGGSWAYNEQFF.

J is TRBJ2-1 and V is TRBV6-4, with 7 bases lining up with TRBD2. Germline V gene sequence: CDR1 MRHNA, CDR2 SNTAGT. There are 16 residues in the CDR3. V gave up 3 bases and J gave up 3 bases; unmatched junction bases: 8. The DNA for the CDR3 is TGTGCCAGCAGTGAAGGGTTTTCTAGCGGCTACAATGAGCAGTTCTTC. This gives the protein CASSEGFSSGYNEQFF.

This clonotype occurred a few times. As DNA, the CDR3 is TGTGCCATCAGTGAGCGGGGGGCTAGCGGGATCAACGAGCAGTACTTC. Protein: CAISERGASGINEQYF. The V call is TRBV10-3, the J call TRBJ2-7; 9 positions match TRBD2. The CDR3 contains 16 residues. The V gene end was trimmed by 2 bases and the J gene end by 5 bases; junction bases not matched to a gene: 10. CDR1 is ENHRY, CDR2 SYGVKD, per germline.

This clonotype was seen only a few times. The V gene is TRBV5-1, the J gene TRBJ2-7; perhaps TRBD2 as D (5 bases). The CDR3 spans 11 residues. CDR1 is SGHRS, CDR2 YFSETQ, per germline. Trimming took off 1 base at V and 9 bases at J, with 8 bases between the two ends. CDR3 region: CASSLMEVQYF. As DNA, the CDR3 is TGCGCCAGCAGCTTGATGGAGGTGCAGTACTTC.

This clonotype was observed a handful of times. This chain links TRBV12-3 or TRBV12-4 with TRBJ2-2; D remains unclear. This CDR3 contains 13 residues. Trimming removed 3 bases from V and 5 bases from J, with 7 bases in between. Here the CDR3 reads CASSFRVTGELFF. DNA for the CDR3: TGTGCCAGCAGTTTTAGGGTAACCGGGGAGCTGTTTTTT.

This clonotype was seen repeatedly, ten times or more. This chain joins TRBV20-1 and TRBJ2-7; D may be TRBD2 (5 bases). This CDR3 is 12 amino acids long. V lost 6 bases and J lost 4, with 13 bases in between. CDR1 is DFQATT and CDR2 is SNEGSKA in the germline V gene (reference sequence). CDR3: CSARPGSYEQYF. CDR3 in DNA: TGCAGTGCCCGACCGGGGTCTTACGAGCAGTACTTC.

V gene TRBV10-3 combines with J gene TRBJ2-3, with 12 bases matching TRBD2. The CDR3 has 15 amino acids. V trimming: 10 bases; J trimming: 4 bases; junction bases outside the gene matches: 9. Germline V gene data show CDR1 as ENHRY and CDR2 as SYGVKD. CDR3 nucleotide sequence: TGTGCCACCGAGATGACTAGCGGGAGTGCAGATACGCAGTATTTT. It translates to CATEMTSGSADTQYF.